The 6 T cell receptor beta chains reported below all come from one sample, sequenced in a study of T-cell reconstitution after alpha-beta-depleted transplantation in children. The TCRbeta library was prepared with unique molecular identifiers. TCRdb recomputed calls from the PCR reads with MiXCR, one row per CDR3 protein. The sample carries roughly 420,000 distinct CDR3 sequences, around 15% recorded once. The sequencing used PBMCs, mostly from graft donor cells, collected 360 days after TCRalphabeta/CD19-depleted stem cell transplant. The origin of the receptors is a boy under two years old who had a stem cell transplant for Wiskott-Aldrich syndrome, so the T cells may come from the graft donor.

This clonotype was observed once. The chain has TRBV5-1 and TRBJ2-1; 7 bases align to TRBD1. The V gene end was trimmed by 4 bases and the J gene end by 2 bases; junction bases not matched to a gene: 9. The CDR3 runs to 16 residues. Germline V gene data show CDR1 as SGHRS and CDR2 as YFSETQ. The CDR3 nucleotides are TGCGCCAGCAGCCCTGGCAGCCAGGGGGCCTACAATGAGCAGTTCTTC. Translating it yields CASSPGSQGAYNEQFF.

This clonotype was picked up a small number of times. V gene TRBV28 combines with J gene TRBJ2-7, with D possibly matching TRBD2 (5 bases). Per germline, CDR1 MDHEN and CDR2 SYDVKM. CDR3 length: 15 amino acids. V lost 8 bases to trimming and J lost 5 bases, with 22 bases between them. In DNA, the CDR3 is TGTGCCAGCCTAGGACCTACGCGGGCGAAGGACGAGCAGTACTTC. Translating it yields CASLGPTRAKDEQYF.

The chain couples TRBV15 to TRBJ2-2; D might be TRBD1 (6 bases). Per the germline V gene, CDR1 is LNHNV and CDR2 is YYDKDF (reference sequence). The ends were cut back, 9 bases at V and 3 bases at J, with 11 bases in the middle. The CDR3 loop spans 13 amino acids. CDR3 DNA: TGTGCCACGGGGGACACAGACACCGGGGAGCTGTTTTTT. Residues: CATGDTDTGELFF.

The chain employs TRBV12-3 or TRBV12-4 and TRBJ1-3, with TRBD1 matching 8 bases. The V segment lost 4 bases and the J segment 4 bases; nucleotides outside the gene matches: 21. CDR3 size: 20 residues. This chain's CDR3 is CASSSDRDRWKRGPGNTIYF. CDR3 DNA: TGTGCCAGCAGTTCAGACCGGGACAGGTGGAAAAGGGGCCCGGGAAACACCATATATTTT.

The rearrangement uses TRBV18 and TRBJ2-3; D ambiguous. This CDR3 is 18 amino acids long. V lost 3 bases, J lost 1 base, and 20 bases lay in between. The germline CDR1 and CDR2 sequences are KGHSH and LQKENI. The CDR3 nucleotides read TGTGCCAGCTCACCCCGCCCGCCGGCAAGCATGGGCACAGATACGCAGTATTTT. It translates to CASSPRPPASMGTDTQYF.

V gene TRBV6-2 or TRBV6-3 combines with J gene TRBJ2-1, with TRBD2 matching 13 bases. J lost 8 bases, V lost 4 bases, and 5 bases had no gene match. Germline CDR1 and CDR2: MNHEY and SVGEGT. The CDR3 is 15 amino acids. CDR3: CASSWTSGSGYEQFF. The CDR3 nucleotides read TGTGCCAGCAGTTGGACTAGCGGGAGTGGTTATGAGCAGTTCTTC.